Presented here are 27 T cell receptor beta chains from one specimen sequenced in a study of metastatic and nonmetastatic thyroid tumors. With MiXCR, TCRdb reprocessed the PCR reads. Among 4,500 to 5,500 clones listed, 34% were seen once. Until they underwent thyroid surgery, no patient had received any treatment. Sequences were obtained from adjacent normal tissue. Source of these receptors: a male donor with papillary thyroid cancer or a benign thyroid nodule (not recorded which). Some clones in this sample may be carry-over from other donors' samples.

This clone has more than one count but fewer than ten. CDR3 residues: CSARDPWGQRGEQYF. The CDR3 coding sequence is TGCAGTGCTAGAGATCCGTGGGGCCAACGGGGCGAGCAGTACTTC. This sequence joins TRBV20-1 and TRBJ2-7; tentatively, D is TRBD1 or TRBD2 (5 bases each). V was shortened by 0 bases and J by 6 bases, with 18 bases between the two germline ends. CDR1 is DFQATT and CDR2 is SNEGSKA in the germline V gene (reference sequence). The CDR3 length is 15 residues.

The rearrangement links TRBV6-1 to TRBJ1-4; 8 nucleotides line up with TRBD1. CDR1 and CDR2 (germline): MNHNS, SASEGT. There are 14 residues in the CDR3. Trimming at V came to 8 bases and at J to 7 bases, leaving 9 bases not matched to a gene. The CDR3 loop is CASGDHGQGEKLFF. In DNA form, the CDR3 reads TGTGCCAGCGGAGACCATGGACAGGGTGAAAAACTGTTTTTT.

Regarding this clone: Its ends do not fully match the called genes, so a read error is possible. The chain joins TRBV5-1 to TRBJ1-1; possibly TRBD1 for D (5 bases). The CDR3 runs to 14 residues. Germline V gives CDR1 SGHRS, CDR2 YFSETQ. The CDR3: CASRSNRYITEASF. The CDR3 coding sequence is TGCGCCAGCAGATCAAACAGGTACATCACTGAAGCTTCCTTT.

This clone has just a few counts. This sequence joins TRBV19 and TRBJ2-1; D may be TRBD2 (5 bases). CDR1 LNHDA and CDR2 SQIVND come from the germline V gene (reference sequence). The V end lost 1 base, the J end lost 6 bases, and 22 bases lay between the germline ends. This CDR3 has 18 residues. The CDR3 DNA is TGTGCCAGTAGTATAGGAGGGATTACTAGTTTACGGATCAATGAGCAGTTCTTC. Protein product: CASSIGGITSLRINEQFF.

This clone was detected a few times. The J gene is TRBJ2-3, the V gene TRBV11-2; no clear D gene. Looked up from germline, CDR1 is SGHAT and CDR2 is FQNNGV. This CDR3 is 10 amino acids long. Trimming cost V 0 bases and J 10 bases, with 2 bases left between them. CDR3 sequence (DNA): TGTGCCAGCAGCTTAGACGCGCAGTATTTT. Encoded protein: CASSLDAQYF.

This clone occurred a few times. V usage is TRBV7-9 and J usage is TRBJ2-3; TRBD2 aligns across 10 bases. The germline V gene has CDR1 SEHNR and CDR2 FQNEAQ (reference sequence). The CDR3 is 15 residues long. The V and J ends lost 5 bases and 3 bases, in that order; junction bases with no gene match: 5. The CDR3 spells CASSLTSGETDTQYF. The CDR3, as DNA: TGTGCCAGCAGCCTAACTAGCGGGGAGACAGATACGCAGTATTTT.

The J gene is TRBJ2-7, the V gene TRBV20-1, with 11 bases that match TRBD2. This CDR3 has 14 amino acids. V lost 5 bases to trimming and J lost 4 bases; unmatched junction nucleotides: 7. Germline CDR1 DFQATT, CDR2 SNEGSKA (reference sequence). In DNA, the CDR3 is TGCAGTGCTGGGACCGGGACTAGCGGATACGAGCAGTACTTC. This codes for CSAGTGTSGYEQYF.

This clone has only a few counts. The rearrangement links TRBV6-1 to TRBJ2-5; D ambiguous. V shed 7 bases and J shed 5 bases, with 14 bases lying between them. CDR3 length: 13 amino acids. The germline V gene encodes CDR1 MNHNS and CDR2 SASEGT. The CDR3 sequence: CASMKTASETQYF. The CDR3 DNA follows: TGTGCCAGCATGAAGACTGCCTCGGAGACCCAGTACTTC.

This clone was detected a few times. V is TRBV5-1 and J is TRBJ2-2; D possibly matches TRBD1 or TRBD2 (5 bases each). Germline CDR1 is SGHRS and CDR2 is YFSETQ. The V end lost 0 bases, the J end lost 0 bases, and 12 bases lay between the germline ends. The CDR3 length is 17 residues. CDR3: CASSLGPGRTNTGELFF. The CDR3 DNA follows: TGCGCCAGCAGCTTGGGGCCGGGACGGACGAACACCGGGGAGCTGTTTTTT.

This chain uses TRBV18 with TRBJ2-3; 12 bases line up with TRBD2. This CDR3 contains 17 residues. Germline V gene lookup returns CDR1 KGHSH and CDR2 LQKENI. The V and J ends lost 10 bases and 1 base, in that order; junction bases with no gene match: 12. The CDR3 sequence is CANSRLAGATGTDTQYF. Written as DNA, the CDR3 is TGTGCCAACTCGCGACTAGCGGGGGCTACGGGCACAGATACGCAGTATTTT. The full variable domain, in which reference TRBV18 and TRBJ2-3 provide the parts outside the CDR3, is NAGVMQNPRHLVRRRGQEARLRCSPMKGHSHVYWYRQLPEEGLKFMVYLQKENIIDESGMPKERFSAEFPKEGPSILRIQQVVRGDSAAYFCANSRLAGATGTDTQYFGPGTRLTVL.

On this clone: A read error may explain this, as a much larger clone is one base away. Other DNA sequences in the sample encode the same CDR3. This chain links TRBV9 with TRBJ2-7, with 7 bases identical to TRBD2. Germline CDR1 and CDR2: SGDLS and YYNGEE. V was pared by 3 bases and J by 5 bases, with 5 bases of the junction left unmatched. The CDR3 extends over 13 amino acids. This CDR3 is CASSGGGVDEQYF. The CDR3, as DNA: TGTGCCAGCAGCGGTGGGGGGGTGGACGAGCAGTACTTC.

V is TRBV20-1 and J is TRBJ1-1, with D uncertain. The V end lost 3 bases, the J end lost 0 bases, and 2 bases lay between the germline ends. This CDR3 is 11 amino acids long. Germline CDR1 reads DFQATT; CDR2 reads SNEGSKA (reference sequence). The CDR3 DNA follows: TGCAGTGCTAGGGTGAACACTGAAGCTTTCTTT. Residues: CSARVNTEAFF.

This clone is categorized as large. The rearrangement links TRBV6-2 or TRBV6-3 to TRBJ2-5; D is possibly TRBD2 (5 bases). CDR3 length: 13 amino acids. Germline assignment: CDR1 MNHEY and CDR2 SVGEGT. Trimming took off 0 bases at V and 4 bases at J, with 6 bases between the two ends. The chain's CDR3 is CASSYSAGETQYF. The CDR3 DNA reads as TGTGCCAGCAGTTACTCGGCGGGAGAGACCCAGTACTTC.

The chain links TRBV5-1 to TRBJ2-7, with 8 bases identical to TRBD2. Germline CDR1 and CDR2: SGHRS and YFSETQ. The trim removed 8 bases at V and 7 bases at J, leaving 5 bases unmatched. The CDR3 runs to 11 residues. The CDR3 DNA is TGCGCCAGTACTAGCGGCCTTGAGCAGTACTTC. It yields the protein CASTSGLEQYF.

A single count supports this clone. The chain carries TRBV7-2 and TRBJ2-7; D not resolved. This CDR3 is built from 14 residues. V was pared by 5 bases and J by 0 bases, with 11 bases between. Looked up from germline, CDR1 is SGHTA and CDR2 is FQGNSA. The CDR3 here is CASSAAPVSYEQYF. CDR3 DNA: TGTGCCAGCAGCGCCGCCCCGGTCTCCTACGAGCAGTACTTC.

The chain joins TRBV20-1 to TRBJ2-7; 10 bases match TRBD2. CDR3 length: 15 amino acids. V shed 1 base and J 3 bases; nucleotides not matched to a gene: 6. Per germline, CDR1 DFQATT and CDR2 SNEGSKA (reference sequence). The CDR3 nucleotides are TGCAGTGCTAGAGGGGTTAGCGGGAGGTACTACGAGCAGTACTTC. This translates into CSARGVSGRYYEQYF.

This chain links TRBV20-1 with TRBJ2-4; 9 bases align to TRBD2. Germline V gene lookup returns CDR1 DFQATT and CDR2 SNEGSKA (reference sequence). The V segment lost 0 bases and the J segment 8 bases; nucleotides outside the gene matches: 11. CDR3 length: 16 residues. CDR3 amino acids: CSARDMREGEGYIQYF. DNA for the CDR3: TGCAGTGCTAGAGATATGCGGGAGGGCGAGGGATACATTCAGTACTTC.

V is TRBV19 and J is TRBJ1-2; no firm D call. In germline, CDR1 is LNHDA, CDR2 SQIVND (reference sequence). The CDR3 length is 14 residues. Trimming removed 4 bases from V and 6 bases from J, with 15 bases in between. The CDR3 coding sequence is TGTGCCAGTAGTAGAACCCAGCCTTACGATGGCTACACCTTC. Encoded protein: CASSRTQPYDGYTF.

The chain employs TRBV20-1 and TRBJ1-2; D gene uncertain. Trimming removed 4 bases from V and 8 bases from J, with 17 bases in between. Per the germline V gene, CDR1 is DFQATT and CDR2 is SNEGSKA (reference sequence). The CDR3 is made up of 13 amino acids. DNA for the CDR3: TGCAGTGCTATTAAGGCTGGTCCTTGGGGCTACACCTTC. This translates into CSAIKAGPWGYTF.

This rearrangement joins TRBV11-2 to TRBJ2-1, with TRBD2 identical over 12 bases. Trimming removed 7 bases from V and 5 bases from J; junction bases left unmatched: 6. Germline CDR1 and CDR2: SGHAT and FQNNGV. The CDR3 loop spans 15 amino acids. This CDR3 reads CASKTSGGQNNEQFF. CDR3 DNA: TGTGCCAGCAAGACTAGCGGGGGCCAGAACAATGAGCAGTTCTTC. Full variable domain (outside the CDR3, taken from reference TRBV11-2 and TRBJ2-1): EAGVAQSPRYKIIEKRQSVAFWCNPISGHATLYWYQQILGQGPKLLIQFQNNGVVDDSQLPKDRFSAERLKGVDSTLKIQPAKLEDSAVYLCASKTSGGQNNEQFFGPGTRLTVL.

By share, this clone ranks as medium-sized. The chain joins TRBV9 to TRBJ1-3; no definite D call. Germline V gene data show CDR1 as SGDLS and CDR2 as YYNGEE. V was cut by 0 bases and J by 4 bases, with 8 bases left in between. CDR3 length: 14 amino acids. In DNA form, the CDR3 reads TGTGCCAGCAGCGTAGTTGGCGGAGGAAACACCATATATTTT. It is translated as CASSVVGGGNTIYF.

The table lists this clone with a few counts. The chain links TRBV6-1 to TRBJ2-3; 7 positions match TRBD2. CDR3 length equals 13 residues. Losses at the gene ends were 10 bases for V and 5 bases for J; bases not matched to a gene: 9. Germline V CDR1 and CDR2: MNHNS, SASEGT. The DNA for the CDR3 is TGTGCCACCAGGGACTGGGGGGGAGATACGCAGTATTTT. Translating it yields CATRDWGGDTQYF.

This clone is deemed large. This chain connects TRBV6-1 to TRBJ1-1, with D possibly TRBD1 on 5 matching bases. This CDR3 contains 14 residues. Trimming took 11 bases from V and 4 from J, leaving 20 bases between them. The germline gives CDR1 MNHNS, CDR2 SASEGT. This CDR3 reads CAARDPSWATEAFF. CDR3 nucleotides: TGTGCCGCCCGGGACCCTAGTTGGGCCACTGAAGCTTTCTTT.

The chain employs TRBV20-1 and TRBJ2-7; 7 bases agree with TRBD1. Germline V gene data show CDR1 as DFQATT and CDR2 as SNEGSKA (reference sequence). With 6 bases clipped from V and 0 bases from J, the junction kept 5 bases outside the gene matches. The CDR3 contains 13 residues. The CDR3 spells CSAWDSFSYEQYF. CDR3 nucleotides: TGCAGTGCCTGGGACAGCTTCTCCTACGAGCAGTACTTC.

By share of the sample, this clone is medium-sized. The chain couples TRBV9 to TRBJ2-3; D tentatively fits TRBD1 or TRBD2 (5 bases each). V was cut by 0 bases and J by 3 bases, with 14 bases left in between. This CDR3 region has 16 residues. Germline V gene sequence: CDR1 SGDLS, CDR2 YYNGEE. The CDR3 region is CASSVAVGVGTDTQYF. The CDR3 nucleotides read TGTGCCAGCAGCGTAGCTGTGGGGGTTGGGACAGATACGCAGTATTTT.

This clone was found once. V and J are TRBV5-1 and TRBJ2-7; maybe TRBD2 (6 bases). V lost 1 base and J 1 base, leaving 18 bases between the germline ends. This CDR3 has 17 residues. CDR1 and CDR2 from the germline V gene are SGHRS and YFSETQ. The CDR3 bases are TGCGCCAGCAGCTTGTACGCTGTTCGGGGGAATTCCTACGAGCAGTACTTC. The encoded protein is CASSLYAVRGNSYEQYF.

V is TRBV27 and J is TRBJ2-3; D may correspond to TRBD1 or TRBD2 (5 bases each). Per germline, CDR1 MNHEY and CDR2 SMNVEV (reference sequence). The CDR3 runs to 13 residues. V lost 6 bases, J lost 5 bases, and 12 bases lay in between. The CDR3 reads CASRTGAVDTQYF. DNA for the CDR3: TGTGCCAGCAGAACAGGAGCGGTAGATACGCAGTATTTT.